Each of the 18 T cell receptor beta chains below was sequenced from the same sample in a study of T cell responses to AZD1222 COVID-19 vaccine. Measured with immunoSEQ multiplex PCR; TCRdb has only the in-frame clones, and not every one. The sample contains about 62,000 clones, roughly 80% of which appear only once. Sequencing was performed on peripheral blood, taken on day 0 of AZD1222 vaccination. These receptors all stem from an adult in good health.

V usage is TRBV2 and J usage is TRBJ1-2; D remains ambiguous. This CDR3 contains 12 residues. The germline V gene encodes CDR1 SNHLY and CDR2 FYNNEI. V shed 0 bases and J shed 8 bases, with 7 bases lying between them. Here the CDR3 reads CASSEASDGYTF. The CDR3 DNA reads TGTGCCAGCAGTGAAGCGAGTGACGGCTACACCTTC.

The J gene is TRBJ1-2, the V gene TRBV7-2; 10 nucleotides align to TRBD1. The germline gives CDR1 SGHTA, CDR2 FQGNSA. The CDR3 covers 16 residues. J was trimmed by 3 bases and V by 5 bases; bases with no gene match: 9. The CDR3 spells CASSPPRDRGDYGYTF. CDR3 bases: TGTGCCAGCAGCCCCCCCCGGGACAGGGGTGACTATGGCTACACCTTC.

This chain joins TRBV6-5 and TRBJ2-3, with D maybe TRBD1 (6 bases). The CDR3 loop spans 14 amino acids. The V end was cut by 6 bases, the J end by 4 bases, with 14 bases between. Per the germline V gene, CDR1 is MNHEY and CDR2 is SVGAGI. The CDR3 here is CASSSDSNSDTQYF. In DNA, the CDR3 is TGTGCCAGCAGCTCGGACAGTAACTCAGATACGCAGTATTTT.

This clone was seen a few times. The chain uses TRBV7-2 and TRBJ1-1; 9 nucleotides line up with TRBD1. Per germline, CDR1 SGHTA and CDR2 FQGNSA. Trimming at V came to 2 bases and at J to 11 bases, leaving 3 bases not matched to a gene. The CDR3 is 12 residues long. CDR3 sequence: CASSLRTGAAFF. In DNA form, the CDR3 reads TGTGCCAGCAGCTTAAGGACAGGGGCCGCTTTCTTT.

The chain is built from TRBV5-8 and TRBJ2-1; TRBD1 is a possible D gene (8 bases). This CDR3 has 15 residues. Germline-derived CDR1 and CDR2 are SGHTS and YDEGEE. V gave up 2 bases and J gave up 2 bases, with 11 bases separating them. Written as DNA, the CDR3 is TGTGCCAGCAGCTTACAGGGGGGGACCTACAATGAGCAGTTCTTC. Protein: CASSLQGGTYNEQFF.

The chain has TRBV7-7 and TRBJ2-1, with D uncertain. This CDR3 spans 13 amino acids. Germline CDR1 and CDR2: SSHAT and FNYEAQ (reference sequence). Trimming took 5 bases from V and 5 from J, leaving 10 bases between them. The CDR3 spells CASSRTPDNEQFF. DNA for the CDR3: TGTGCCAGCAGCCGGACCCCCGACAATGAGCAGTTCTTC.

V usage is TRBV27 and J usage is TRBJ2-3, with D perhaps TRBD2 (5 bases). CDR1 MNHEY and CDR2 SMNVEV come from the germline V gene (reference sequence). V lost 8 bases and J lost 3, with 12 bases in between. This CDR3 spans 13 amino acids. CDR3 coding DNA: TGTGCCAGCGAGATGGACTCAACAGATACGCAGTATTTT. Protein sequence: CASEMDSTDTQYF.

The chain combines TRBV4-2 with TRBJ2-5; D is unresolved. CDR3 size: 14 residues. Germline V gives CDR1 LGHNA, CDR2 YNFKEQ. With 0 bases removed from V and 7 bases from J, the gap between germline ends came to 12 bases. Written as DNA, the CDR3 is TGTGCCAGCAGCCAAGATCGCCTAGAGGTGACCCAGTACTTC. The encoded protein is CASSQDRLEVTQYF.

The J gene is TRBJ1-5, the V gene TRBV28; weak D call: TRBD1 (5 bases). In germline, CDR1 is MDHEN, CDR2 SYDVKM. The length of the CDR3 is 13 residues. Trimming cost V 8 bases and J 0 bases, with 8 bases left between them. CDR3 DNA: TGTGCCAGCTACACAGGTAGCAATCAGCCCCAGCATTTT. Residues: CASYTGSNQPQHF.

The chain combines TRBV12-3 or TRBV12-4 with TRBJ1-2, with D uncertain. This CDR3 contains 13 residues. Trimming removed 6 bases at V and 5 bases at J, with 13 bases between. CDR3 protein: CASSQSGQYGYTF. The CDR3 bases are TGTGCCAGCAGCCAGTCGGGCCAGTATGGCTACACCTTC.

The chain recombines TRBV9 with TRBJ1-2, with D possibly TRBD1 on 5 matching bases. The V gene lost 3 bases and the J gene lost 4 bases, with 10 bases spanning the gap. CDR3 length equals 13 residues. Germline CDR1 reads SGDLS; CDR2 reads YYNGEE. This CDR3 is CASSASDSYGYTF. The CDR3 nucleotides are TGTGCCAGCAGCGCATCAGACAGCTATGGCTACACCTTC. Together with reference TRBV9 and TRBJ1-2, the CDR3 gives the full variable domain: DSGVTQTPKHLITATGQRVTLRCSPRSGDLSVYWYQQSLDQGLQFLIQYYNGEERAKGNILERFSAQQFPDLHSELNLSSLELGDSALYFCASSASDSYGYTFGSGTRLTVV.

This clone was seen once. This chain joins TRBV7-2 and TRBJ1-5; a possible D gene is TRBD1 (5 bases). V was trimmed by 2 bases and J by 4 bases, leaving 21 bases between them. CDR3 length: 18 amino acids. Germline CDR1 reads SGHTA; CDR2 reads FQGNSA. In DNA form, the CDR3 reads TGTGCCAGCAGCTTAACTCTGTATAAGGGAAGGGGAAATCAGCCCCAGCATTTT. It specifies CASSLTLYKGRGNQPQHF.

The chain employs TRBV29-1 and TRBJ1-5; D perhaps matches TRBD1 (6 bases). V lost 7 bases and J 4 bases, leaving 11 bases between the germline ends. Germline CDR1 reads SQVTM; CDR2 reads ANQGSEA. The CDR3 covers 12 residues. CDR3 coding DNA: TGCAGCGAGGGGCAGGGGAATCAGCCCCAGCATTTT. This gives the protein CSEGQGNQPQHF. Based on the CDR3 plus reference TRBV29-1 and TRBJ1-5, the full variable domain is SAVISQKPSRDICQRGTSLTIQCQVDSQVTMMFWYRQQPGQSLTLIATANQGSEATYESGFVIDKFPISRPNLTFSTLTVSNMSPEDSSIYLCSEGQGNQPQHFGDGTRLSIL.

A single count supports this clone. The rearrangement links TRBV10-2 to TRBJ1-4; unclear D gene. This CDR3 has 14 residues. CDR1 is WSHSY and CDR2 is SAAADI in the germline V gene. V lost 6 bases to trimming and J lost 0 bases, with 8 bases between them. The CDR3 is CASRGDATNEKLFF. DNA of the CDR3: TGCGCCAGCAGGGGAGACGCAACTAATGAAAAACTGTTTTTT.

This clone was counted a few times. The rearrangement links TRBV6-5 to TRBJ1-2, with 7 bases fitting TRBD1. V lost 0 bases and J lost 8; bases outside the gene matches: 3. The CDR3 runs 13 residues. Germline lookup yields CDR1 MNHEY and CDR2 SVGAGI. CDR3 coding DNA: TGTGCCAGCAGTTACTCCCAGGGGGGCGGCTACACCTTC. Residues: CASSYSQGGGYTF.

The chain recombines TRBV6-2 or TRBV6-3 with TRBJ1-1; D is uncertain. This CDR3 comprises 13 residues. V lost 0 bases and J lost 0, with 2 bases in between. Germline assignment: CDR1 MNHEY and CDR2 SVGEGT. CDR3 coding DNA: TGTGCCAGCAGTTACTCGTTGAACACTGAAGCTTTCTTT. It yields the protein CASSYSLNTEAFF.

This rearrangement joins TRBV5-5 to TRBJ2-1; TRBD1 is a possible D gene (5 bases). CDR1 and CDR2 (germline): SGHKS, YYEKEE (reference sequence). The CDR3 is 15 residues long. The V end was cut by 5 bases, the J end by 4 bases, with 16 bases between. Here the CDR3 DNA reads TGTGCCAGCAGGCCCCCAGGGTTACATTACAATGAGCAGTTCTTC. The encoded protein is CASRPPGLHYNEQFF.

There are a few counts of this clone. The J gene is TRBJ2-1, the V gene TRBV4-3; D is unresolved. CDR1 and CDR2 (germline): LGHNA, YSLEER. Trimming left V 0 bases short and J 2 bases short, with 8 bases between. The CDR3 loop spans 15 amino acids. The chain's CDR3 is CASSQENSPYNEQFF. The CDR3 DNA sequence: TGCGCCAGCAGCCAAGAGAACTCCCCCTACAATGAGCAGTTCTTC.